A selection of T cell receptor beta chains follows, all from one sample in a study of shared clonotypes between healthy human individuals. Sequencing was performed with immunoSEQ multiplex PCR; in TCRdb, only in-frame clones are kept and a portion is missing. The sample includes some 1,900,000 clones, just under 95% of them seen just once. Input material: naive CD8+ T cells sorted from blood. The receptors shown here come from a man younger than 30 in good health. CDR3s include the opening cysteine and the closing phenylalanine or tryptophan. Each record gives: clone size, D gene, J gene, V gene, CDR3 protein, CDR3 DNA. A D gene is named only where the DNA matches it firmly. The size entry is marked missing in some rows and otherwise reads once, few, many or a size class.

.,.,TRBJ2-1,TRBV10-3,CAISESVAYNEQFF,TGTGCCATCAGTGAGTCAGTGGCCTACAATGAGCAGTTCTTC
.,.,TRBJ1-1,TRBV28,CASSLGGTAFF,TGTGCCAGCAGTTTGGGAGGAACAGCTTTCTTT
.,TRBD1,TRBJ2-7,TRBV28,CASSSLYTGGDYEQYF,TGTGCCAGCAGTTCATTATATACAGGGGGTGATTACGAGCAGTACTTC
.,TRBD1,TRBJ2-1,TRBV4-3,CASSQDPTGNEQFF,TGCGCCAGCAGCCAAGACCCGACAGGGAATGAGCAGTTCTTC
.,.,TRBJ2-7,TRBV6-5,CASSTSEGREYEQYF,TGTGCCAGCAGTACGTCTGAGGGGAGAGAGTACGAGCAGTACTTC
.,.,TRBJ1-4,TRBV28,CASSPPSGTLGEKLFF,TGTGCCAGCAGTCCCCCATCCGGGACATTGGGGGAAAAACTGTTTTTT
.,TRBD2,TRBJ2-3,TRBV5-1,CASSLLAGGSPTDTQYF,TGCGCCAGCAGCTTACTAGCGGGAGGGTCCCCCACAGATACGCAGTATTTT
.,TRBD2,TRBJ2-7,TRBV6-1,CASSASGATYEQYF,TGTGCCAGCAGTGCTAGCGGGGCGACCTACGAGCAGTACTTC
.,.,TRBJ2-4,TRBV13,CASSSMDVPGIQYF,TGTGCCAGCAGCTCAATGGACGTCCCGGGCATTCAGTACTTC
.,.,TRBJ1-1,TRBV12-5,CASGLVGTNTEAFF,TGTGCTAGTGGTTTGGTAGGGACGAACACTGAAGCTTTCTTT
.,.,TRBJ1-1,TRBV5-4,CASSLEGGVVTEAFF,TGTGCCAGCAGCTTGGAAGGGGGGGTGGTCACTGAAGCTTTCTTT
.,.,TRBJ1-2,TRBV7-2,CASSGTGYGYGYTF,TGTGCCAGCAGCGGAACAGGGTACGGTTACGGCTACACCTTC
.,.,TRBJ1-4,TRBV19,CASSPYGTGNEKLFF,TGTGCCAGTAGTCCGTACGGGACCGGGAATGAAAAACTGTTTTTT
once,TRBD2,TRBJ2-1,TRBV7-9,CASRRGELHEQFF,TGTGCCAGCAGGCGGGGGGAGTTGCATGAGCAGTTCTTC
.,TRBD2,TRBJ2-2,TRBV11-3,CASSLVPGLAGAGELFF,TGTGCCAGCAGCTTAGTTCCGGGACTAGCGGGAGCCGGGGAGCTGTTTTTT
.,.,TRBJ2-7,TRBV4-1,CASSQGAGSYEQYF,TGCGCCAGCAGCCAAGGGGCGGGCTCCTACGAGCAGTACTTC
.,.,TRBJ2-5,TRBV2,CASRGPPGGETQYF,TGTGCCAGCAGGGGACCCCCAGGCGGGGAGACCCAGTACTTC
.,.,TRBJ2-1,TRBV7-8,CASSPPEGWDNNEQFF,TGTGCCAGCAGCCCACCTGAAGGATGGGATAACAATGAGCAGTTCTTC
.,.,TRBJ1-1,TRBV18,CASSPEFTEAFF,TGTGCCAGCTCACCGGAATTCACTGAAGCTTTCTTT
.,TRBD1,TRBJ1-4,TRBV28,CASSLGTGGKLFF,TGTGCCAGCAGTTTAGGGACAGGCGGAAAACTGTTTTTT
once,.,TRBJ2-7,TRBV4-3,CASSQETLGSYEQYF,TGCGCCAGCAGCCAAGAGACACTCGGTTCGTACGAGCAGTACTTC
.,TRBD1,TRBJ2-7,TRBV2,CASSEGLGQVGVQYF,TGTGCCAGCAGTGAAGGTCTCGGACAGGTAGGGGTGCAGTACTTC
.,TRBD1,TRBJ1-1,TRBV7-9,CASSTSRDSNTEAFF,TGTGCCAGCAGCACGAGCCGGGACAGCAACACTGAAGCTTTCTTT
.,TRBD2,TRBJ2-7,TRBV28,CASSPHEREGSYEQYF,TGTGCCAGCAGTCCCCATGAGCGGGAGGGCTCCTACGAGCAGTACTTC
.,.,TRBJ2-1,TRBV7-6,CATRRSSGNEQFF,TGTGCCACCCGGCGGTCCTCAGGGAATGAGCAGTTCTTC
.,TRBD2,TRBJ2-7,TRBV10-3,CAIGGDYEQYF,TGTGCCATCGGGGGGGATTACGAGCAGTACTTC